Listed here is a single T cell receptor beta chain. Its antigen is as yet unknown. Germline V gene data show CDR1 as SGHRS and CDR2 as YFSETQ. The V and J ends lost 4 bases and 6 bases respectively, with 15 bases between them. The CDR3 has 14 residues. This sample was included in a study of post-analysis software for immune sequencing data. The wider study: Included among the disease courses, which were recorded for the cohort, were relapsing-remitting, secondary progressive and progressive-relapsing multiple sclerosis.

General study findings and limits: Multiple sclerosis was associated with a significant reduction in normalized Chao1 diversity relative to controls. Relative to controls, patients had 5 or 6 TRBV segments at higher frequency, with TRBV5-6, TRBV5-1 and TRBV20-1 among these.

TCR beta cDNA libraries had unique molecular identifiers. MiXCR, run by TCRdb on the PCR reads, gives a single entry per CDR3 protein. This sample has hundreds of thousands of distinct CDR3 sequences, with roughly 50% found just once. The TCR originated in a girl aged 5-17 years with multiple sclerosis. Sample: blood. The chain carries TRBV5-1 and TRBJ2-3, with D possibly matching TRBD2 (6 bases). The CDR3: CASSGAGGVDTQYF. As DNA, the CDR3 is TGCGCCAGCAGCGGGGCAGGCGGGGTCGATACGCAGTATTTT.